This TCR beta chain was recovered during a study of tumor-infiltrating lymphocytes in glioblastoma multiforme. The study, taken as a whole, reports: Just one glioblastoma patient contributed to the TCR-mutation comparison. RNA-based TCR sequencing may distort clone frequencies, since cells carry unequal TCR transcript numbers.

Three nested ARM-PCR rounds with V-beta and C-beta primers built TCRB libraries. TCRB cDNA was made from 0.5 ug total RNA. TCRdb itself ran the multiplex PCR reads through MiXCR, one entry per CDR3 protein. The table shows nearly 15,000 distinct CDR3 sequences, with over 65% occurring only once. This CDR3 comprises 14 residues. Germline lookup yields CDR1 SGHAT and CDR2 FQDESV (reference sequence). Trimming took off 5 bases at V and 5 bases at J, with 15 bases between the two ends. This clonotype turned up a few times. Its target is not known. This sequence originates from a male donor with glioblastoma. The specimen was brain tumor tissue. V and J are TRBV11-1 and TRBJ1-2; D may be TRBD1 (5 bases). CDR3 nucleotide sequence: TGTGCCAGCAGCCTAAGTGTGGCAGGGTATGGCTACACCTTC. Amino acid sequence: CASSLSVAGYGYTF.